This entry features one T cell receptor (beta chain) sequence. The method was immunoSEQ multiplex PCR; TCRdb's version includes in-frame clones alone and lacks a portion of them. Of around 100,000 clones detected, under 95% appear once; the ten largest clones hold 0.95% to 1.5%. These data are taken from a study of T cell responses to AZD1222 COVID-19 vaccine. The clonotype originates from an adult in good health. Specimen: peripheral blood, collected on day 0 of AZD1222 vaccination.

The CDR3 region has the DNA TGTGCCAGCTCACGTCGGGAGGAGACCCAGTACTTC. As protein: CASSRREETQYF. The chain recombines TRBV18 with TRBJ2-5; D possibly corresponds to TRBD2 (6 bases). Germline V gene data show CDR1 as KGHSH and CDR2 as LQKENI. This CDR3 spans 12 amino acids. V lost 4 bases and J 5 bases, leaving 8 bases between the germline ends.